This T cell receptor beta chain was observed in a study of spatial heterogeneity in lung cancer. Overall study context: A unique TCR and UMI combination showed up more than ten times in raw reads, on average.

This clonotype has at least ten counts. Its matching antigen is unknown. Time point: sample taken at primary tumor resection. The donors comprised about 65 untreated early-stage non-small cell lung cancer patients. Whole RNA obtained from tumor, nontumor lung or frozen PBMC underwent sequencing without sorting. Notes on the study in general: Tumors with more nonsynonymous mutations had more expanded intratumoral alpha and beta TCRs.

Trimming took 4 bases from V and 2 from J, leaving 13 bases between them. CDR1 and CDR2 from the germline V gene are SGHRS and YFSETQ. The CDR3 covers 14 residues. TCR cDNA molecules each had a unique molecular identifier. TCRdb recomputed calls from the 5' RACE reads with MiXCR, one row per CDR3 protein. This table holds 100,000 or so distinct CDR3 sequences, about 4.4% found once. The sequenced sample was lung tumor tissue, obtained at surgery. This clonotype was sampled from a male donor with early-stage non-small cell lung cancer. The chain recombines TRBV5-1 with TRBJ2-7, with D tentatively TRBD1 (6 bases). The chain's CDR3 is CASSPGQIPYEQYF. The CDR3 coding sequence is TGCGCCAGCAGCCCCGGACAGATTCCCTACGAGCAGTACTTC.